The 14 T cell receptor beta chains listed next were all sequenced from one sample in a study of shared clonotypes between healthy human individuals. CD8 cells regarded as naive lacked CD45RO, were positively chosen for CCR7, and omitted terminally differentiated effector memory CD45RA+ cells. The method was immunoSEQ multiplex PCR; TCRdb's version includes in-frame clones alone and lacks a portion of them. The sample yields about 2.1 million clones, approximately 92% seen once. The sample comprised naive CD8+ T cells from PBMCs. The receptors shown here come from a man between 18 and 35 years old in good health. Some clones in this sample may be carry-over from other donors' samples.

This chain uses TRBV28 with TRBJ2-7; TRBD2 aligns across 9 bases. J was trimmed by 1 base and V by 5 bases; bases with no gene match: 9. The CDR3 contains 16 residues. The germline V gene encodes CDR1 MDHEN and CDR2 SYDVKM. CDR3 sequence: CASSLRLAENSYEQYF. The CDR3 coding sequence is TGTGCCAGCAGTCTACGACTAGCGGAAAATTCCTACGAGCAGTACTTC. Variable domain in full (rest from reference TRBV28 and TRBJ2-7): DVKVTQSSRYLVKRTGEKVFLECVQDMDHENMFWYRQDPGLGLRLIYFSYDVKMKEKGDIPEGYSVSREKKERFSLILESASTNQTSMYLCASSLRLAENSYEQYFGPGTRLTVT.

The CDR3 region has the DNA TGTGCCAGCAGCTCCGGAGGACTAGCGGGGGACGAGCAGTACTTC. Its protein product is CASSSGGLAGDEQYF. V usage is TRBV7-9 and J usage is TRBJ2-7, with 13 bases identical to TRBD2. Losses at the gene ends were 4 bases for V and 5 bases for J; bases not matched to a gene: 5. CDR1 SEHNR and CDR2 FQNEAQ come from the germline V gene (reference sequence). The CDR3 runs 15 residues.

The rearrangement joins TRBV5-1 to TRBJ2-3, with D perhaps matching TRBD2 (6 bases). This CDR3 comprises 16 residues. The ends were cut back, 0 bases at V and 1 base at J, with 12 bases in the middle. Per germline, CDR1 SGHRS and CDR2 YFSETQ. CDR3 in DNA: TGCGCCAGCAGCTTGGGTCGGGACTGGCGCACAGATACGCAGTATTTT. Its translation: CASSLGRDWRTDTQYF.

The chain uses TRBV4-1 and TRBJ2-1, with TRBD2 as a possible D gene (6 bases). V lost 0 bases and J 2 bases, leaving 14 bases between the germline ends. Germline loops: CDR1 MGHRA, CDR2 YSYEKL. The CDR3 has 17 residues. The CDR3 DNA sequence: TGCGCCAGCAGCCAAGATAGGGGACTTTTCCCCTACAATGAGCAGTTCTTC. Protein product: CASSQDRGLFPYNEQFF.

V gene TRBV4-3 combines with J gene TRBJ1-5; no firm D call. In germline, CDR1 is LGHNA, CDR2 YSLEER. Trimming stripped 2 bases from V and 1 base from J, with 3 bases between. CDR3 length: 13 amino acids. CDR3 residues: CASSQSSNQPQHF. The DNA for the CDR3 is TGCGCCAGCAGCCAATCCAGCAATCAGCCCCAGCATTTT.

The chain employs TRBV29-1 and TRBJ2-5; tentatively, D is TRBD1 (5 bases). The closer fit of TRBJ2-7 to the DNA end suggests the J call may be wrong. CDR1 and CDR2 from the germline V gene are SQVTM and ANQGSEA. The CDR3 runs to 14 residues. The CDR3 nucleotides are TGCAGCGTTGAAGGGCAGGGAAATTCCTACGAGCAGTACTTC. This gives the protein CSVEGQGNSYEQYF.

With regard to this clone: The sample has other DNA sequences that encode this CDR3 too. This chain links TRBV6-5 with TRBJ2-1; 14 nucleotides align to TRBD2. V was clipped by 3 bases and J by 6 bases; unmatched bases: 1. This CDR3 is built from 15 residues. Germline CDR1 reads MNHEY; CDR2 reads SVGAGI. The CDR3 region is CASSYGTSGSNEQFF. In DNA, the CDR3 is TGTGCCAGCAGTTATGGGACTAGCGGGAGCAATGAGCAGTTCTTC.

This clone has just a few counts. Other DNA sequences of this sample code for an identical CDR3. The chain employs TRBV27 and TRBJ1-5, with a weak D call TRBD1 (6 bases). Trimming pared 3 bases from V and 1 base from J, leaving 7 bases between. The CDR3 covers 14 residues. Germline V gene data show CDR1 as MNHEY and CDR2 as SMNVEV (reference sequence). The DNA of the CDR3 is TGTGCCAGCAGTTTCGGGGGCAGCAATCAGCCCCAGCATTTT. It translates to CASSFGGSNQPQHF.

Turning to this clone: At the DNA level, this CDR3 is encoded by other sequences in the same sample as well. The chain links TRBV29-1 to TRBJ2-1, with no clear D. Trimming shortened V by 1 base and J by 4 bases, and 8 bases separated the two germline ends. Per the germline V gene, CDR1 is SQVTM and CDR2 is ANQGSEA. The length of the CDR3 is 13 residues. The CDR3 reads CSVEGTRYNEQFF. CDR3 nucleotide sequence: TGCAGCGTTGAAGGGACCAGATACAATGAGCAGTTCTTC.

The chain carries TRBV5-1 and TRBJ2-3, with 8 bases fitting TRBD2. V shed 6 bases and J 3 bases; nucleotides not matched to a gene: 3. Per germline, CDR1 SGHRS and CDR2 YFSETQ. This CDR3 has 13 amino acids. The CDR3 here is CASTREGTDTQYF. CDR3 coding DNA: TGCGCCAGCACACGGGAGGGAACAGATACGCAGTATTTT.

CDR3 in DNA: TGTGCCAGCAGCTTTGGGCATTCGGCGGACACTGAAGCTTTCTTT. It yields the protein CASSFGHSADTEAFF. The chain has TRBV13 and TRBJ1-1; no definite D call. Trimming shortened V by 3 bases and J by 3 bases, and 14 bases separated the two germline ends. Germline V gives CDR1 PRHDT, CDR2 FYEKMQ (reference sequence). The CDR3 spans 15 residues.

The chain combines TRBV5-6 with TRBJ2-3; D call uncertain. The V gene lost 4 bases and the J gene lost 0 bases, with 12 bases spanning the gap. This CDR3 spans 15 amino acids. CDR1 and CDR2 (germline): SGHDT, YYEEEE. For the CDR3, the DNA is TGTGCCAGCAGCCGGTTGCGACCTAGCACAGATACGCAGTATTTT. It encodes CASSRLRPSTDTQYF.

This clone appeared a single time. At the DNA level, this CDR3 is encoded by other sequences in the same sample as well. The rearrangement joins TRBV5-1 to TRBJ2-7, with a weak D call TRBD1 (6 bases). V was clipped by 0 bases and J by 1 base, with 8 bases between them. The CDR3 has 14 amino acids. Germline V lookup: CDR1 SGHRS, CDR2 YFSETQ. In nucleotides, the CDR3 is TGCGCCAGCAGCTTGGTAACAGGGTCCTACGAGCAGTACTTC. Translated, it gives CASSLVTGSYEQYF. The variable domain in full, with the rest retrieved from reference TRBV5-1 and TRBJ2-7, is KAGVTQTPRYLIKTRGQQVTLSCSPISGHRSVSWYQQTPGQGLQFLFEYFSETQRNKGNFPGRFSGRQFSNSRSEMNVSTLELGDSALYLCASSLVTGSYEQYFGPGTRLTVT.

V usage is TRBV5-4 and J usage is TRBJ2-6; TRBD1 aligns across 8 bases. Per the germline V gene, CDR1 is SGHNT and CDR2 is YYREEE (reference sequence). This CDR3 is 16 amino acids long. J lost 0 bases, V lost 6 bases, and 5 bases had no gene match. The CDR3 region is CASNGQGLSGANVLTF. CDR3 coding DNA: TGTGCCAGCAACGGACAGGGCCTCTCTGGGGCCAACGTCCTGACTTTC.